This T cell receptor (beta chain) was captured by sequencing in a study of T cell clonality in common variable immunodeficiency. Study-level findings and limits: Fewer TCRbeta clones were shared among CVID subjects than controls. Compared with healthy controls, CVID subjects showed increased TCRbeta clonality, mostly in about a third. In common variable immunodeficiency, TCR beta chains reportedly carried fewer deletions and N-nucleotide insertions.

Data came from immunoSEQ multiplex PCR; TCRdb stores just in-frame clones and leaves some out. Observed in the sample are some 28,000 clones, none of them singletons. This clone is medium-sized within its sample. The antigen is unknown. The read ends 3 residues early relative to the CDR3; the germline J gene fills the gap. CVID meant reduced serum IgG, IgA and/or IgM plus specific antibody deficiency. Aged about 8 to 64 years, CVID subjects averaged around 43 years old. The ends lost 3 bases at V and 0 bases at J; junction bases unmatched: 6. Germline CDR1 reads LNHDA; CDR2 reads SQIVND (reference sequence). The CDR3 contains 16 residues.

The chain is built from TRBV19 and TRBJ2-7, with 9 nucleotides matching TRBD2. The material sequenced was peripheral blood mononuclear cells. The TCR originated in a human donor with common variable immunodeficiency. CDR3 DNA, as far as it was read: TGTGCCAGTAGTATCGGCGGGGGGGTTTCCTCCTACGAG. As protein: CASSIGGGVSSYE. The entire CDR3 reads CASSIGGGVSSYEQYF.